The 9 T cell receptor beta chains in this list originate from one sample, sequenced in a study of CD8+CD57+ T cells in acquired aplastic anemia. Genomic DNA templated the TCR beta VDJ and CDR3 profiling. TCRdb analysed the reads with MiXCR anew, one entry per CDR3 protein. The table has some 160,000 distinct CDR3 sequences, 40% to 55% seen once. The sequenced patients had an expansion of CD8+CD57+ cells seen by flow cytometry. The sequenced sample consisted of sorted CD4+, CD8+, or CD8+CD57+ T cells (not recorded which) from PBMCs. The receptors come from a human donor with aplastic anemia.

V gene TRBV11-2 combines with J gene TRBJ2-1; 14 bases match TRBD2. After removal of 5 bases from V and 5 bases from J, the junction contained 11 bases not matched to a gene. In germline, CDR1 is SGHAT, CDR2 FQNNGV. The CDR3 sequence is 18 residues long. CDR3 DNA sequence: TGTGCCAGCAGCCCGACTAGCGGGAGGGCCTTAGACCACAATGAGCAGTTCTTC. It encodes CASSPTSGRALDHNEQFF.

About this clonotype: A much larger clone lies one base from this, so it may be a read error. This chain's CDR3 is CATSETGTSGCNEQFF. The CDR3 DNA follows: TGTGCCACCAGTGAAACCGGGACTAGCGGGTGCAATGAGCAGTTCTTC. The J gene is TRBJ2-1, the V gene TRBV24-1; 12 positions match TRBD2. This CDR3 is built from 16 residues. V trimming: 4 bases; J trimming: 6 bases; junction bases outside the gene matches: 6. Germline V gene sequence: CDR1 KGHDR, CDR2 SFDVKD.

About this clonotype itself: Being one base from a much bigger clone, this may be a read error. The chain links TRBV20-1 to TRBJ2-7; 7 bases agree with TRBD2. Germline loops: CDR1 DFQATT, CDR2 SNEGSKA (reference sequence). The CDR3 totals 13 residues. The CDR3 coding sequence is TGCGGTGCTAACCAGCGGGGCCTTTACGAGCAGTACTTC. Its translation: CGANQRGLYEQYF.

Ten or more counts support this clonotype. The chain joins TRBV20-1 to TRBJ1-1, with TRBD1 matching over 7 bases. The CDR3 is 15 amino acids. The J segment lost 3 bases and the V segment lost 0 bases, leaving 7 bases of the junction unmatched. In germline, CDR1 is DFQATT, CDR2 SNEGSKA (reference sequence). This chain's CDR3 is CSARDMAGGHTEAFF. The CDR3, as DNA: TGCAGTGCTAGAGATATGGCAGGGGGGCACACTGAAGCTTTCTTT.

The chain employs TRBV7-9 and TRBJ2-7; 8 bases are shared with TRBD1. The CDR3 is made up of 15 amino acids. Germline values: CDR1 SEHNR, CDR2 FQNEAQ (reference sequence). V shed 0 bases and J 1 base; nucleotides not matched to a gene: 2. The chain's CDR3 is CASSLAHRGSYEQYF. The CDR3 bases are TGTGCCAGCAGCTTAGCGCACAGGGGGTCCTACGAGCAGTACTTC.

In this sample, this clonotype turned up many times. V is TRBV12-3 or TRBV12-4 and J is TRBJ1-2; D remains ambiguous. V lost 3 bases and J 8 bases, leaving 10 bases between the germline ends. The CDR3 consists of 12 residues. The CDR3 is CASSFVATGYTF. The CDR3 nucleotides read TGTGCCAGCAGTTTTGTGGCAACGGGCTACACCTTC.

This sequence joins TRBV25-1 and TRBJ2-7; D assignment may be TRBD1 or TRBD2 (5 bases each). The germline V gene has CDR1 MGHDK and CDR2 SYGVNS. This CDR3 region has 16 residues. Trimming stripped 4 bases from V and 2 bases from J, with 18 bases between. The CDR3 DNA follows: TGTGCCAGCAGTGTTTACTCCGGGACCATTACCTACGAGCAGTACTTC. The encoded protein is CASSVYSGTITYEQYF.

A word on this clonotype: The CDR3 end shows no conserved phenylalanine or tryptophan, and so a read error is likely. This sequence joins TRBV29-1 and TRBJ2-7; 8 bases line up with TRBD1. CDR1 and CDR2 (germline): SQVTM, ANQGSEA. CDR3 length: 12 residues. The V and J ends lost 4 bases and 3 bases, in that order; junction bases with no gene match: 2. The DNA of the CDR3 is TGCAGCGTTGGGACAGGGATCTACGAGCAGTACCTC. As protein: CSVGTGIYEQYL.

This clonotype was counted between two and nine times. This chain connects TRBV28 to TRBJ2-7, with D uncertain. CDR3 length equals 18 residues. V was trimmed by 6 bases and J by 0 bases, leaving 24 bases between them. Per germline, CDR1 MDHEN and CDR2 SYDVKM. The CDR3 sequence is CASRNSLLAYKTSYEQYF. The CDR3 DNA reads as TGTGCCAGCAGAAATTCTTTGCTGGCTTATAAAACCTCCTACGAGCAGTACTTC.